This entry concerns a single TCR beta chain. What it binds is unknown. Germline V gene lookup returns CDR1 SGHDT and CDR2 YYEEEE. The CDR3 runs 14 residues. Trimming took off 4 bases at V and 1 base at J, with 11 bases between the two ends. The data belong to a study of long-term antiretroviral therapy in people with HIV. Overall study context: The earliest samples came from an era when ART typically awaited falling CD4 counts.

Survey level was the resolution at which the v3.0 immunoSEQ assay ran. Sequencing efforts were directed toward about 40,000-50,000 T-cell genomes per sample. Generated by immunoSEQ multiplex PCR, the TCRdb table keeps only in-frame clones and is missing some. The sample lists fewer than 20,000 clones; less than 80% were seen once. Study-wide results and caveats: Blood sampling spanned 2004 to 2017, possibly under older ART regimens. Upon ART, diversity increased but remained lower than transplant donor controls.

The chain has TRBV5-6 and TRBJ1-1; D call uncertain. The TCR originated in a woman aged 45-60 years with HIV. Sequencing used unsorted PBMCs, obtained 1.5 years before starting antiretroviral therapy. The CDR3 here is CASSPPLRNTEAFF. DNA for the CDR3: TGTGCCAGCAGCCCTCCCCTGAGGAACACTGAAGCTTTCTTT.